The 19 T cell receptor beta chains below were found in one sample sequenced in a study of cytotoxic CD8 clonotypes in ibrutinib-treated CLL. Profiling relied on immunoSEQ multiplex PCR, and the TCRdb table lists in-frame clones only, not all of them. The table records about 130,000 clones, 70% to 90% of them present only once. Sequencing used PBMCs, obtained after 24 months of ibrutinib treatment. These receptors were collected from a human donor with chronic lymphocytic leukemia.

The chain joins TRBV18 to TRBJ1-4; D unclear. V was clipped by 6 bases and J by 7 bases, with 24 bases between them. The CDR3 extends over 17 amino acids. Germline V gene sequence: CDR1 KGHSH, CDR2 LQKENI. The CDR3 sequence is CASSKSGGIELSEKLFF. The CDR3 DNA reads TGTGCCAGCTCCAAAAGCGGTGGCATAGAATTAAGTGAAAAACTGTTTTTT. Complete variable domain (other parts from reference TRBV18 and TRBJ1-4): NAGVMQNPRHLVRRRGQEARLRCSPMKGHSHVYWYRQLPEEGLKFMVYLQKENIIDESGMPKERFSAEFPKEGPSILRIQQVVRGDSAAYFCASSKSGGIELSEKLFFGSGTQLSVL.

The rearrangement uses TRBV6-5 and TRBJ1-1; D not certain. Germline CDR1 MNHEY, CDR2 SVGAGI. This CDR3 has 15 residues. The ends were cut back, 6 bases at V and 1 base at J, with 15 bases in the middle. The CDR3 loop is CASRPPEGANTEAFF. Here the CDR3 DNA reads TGTGCCAGCAGACCCCCCGAGGGAGCGAACACTGAAGCTTTCTTT.

In DNA form, the CDR3 reads TGCAGCGTTGTCGGGGGGCGATCCTACGAGCAGTACTTC. Amino acid sequence: CSVVGGRSYEQYF. The V and J genes are TRBV29-1 and TRBJ2-7; a weak D match, TRBD2 (7 bases). Trimming pared 4 bases from V and 1 base from J, leaving 11 bases between. Per germline, CDR1 SQVTM and CDR2 ANQGSEA. CDR3 length: 13 residues.

The CDR3 region is CASSTQGAADTQYF. As DNA, the CDR3 is TGTGCCAGCAGTACACAGGGGGCGGCAGATACGCAGTATTTT. The V and J genes are TRBV28 and TRBJ2-3, with TRBD1 matching over 9 bases. Germline CDR1 reads MDHEN; CDR2 reads SYDVKM. The CDR3 is made up of 14 amino acids. J was trimmed by 4 bases and V by 5 bases; bases with no gene match: 4.

This clone was recorded only once. The chain recombines TRBV19 with TRBJ1-1; no clear D gene. The CDR3 is 14 amino acids. The V gene's germline CDR1 is LNHDA and CDR2 SQIVND (reference sequence). V gave up 5 bases and J gave up 1 base, with 11 bases separating them. This CDR3 is CASSPQEGNTEAFF. The CDR3 nucleotides are TGTGCCAGTAGTCCCCAGGAAGGGAACACTGAAGCTTTCTTT.

In this sample, this clone turned up once. The CDR3: CASSLGAKNIQYF. CDR3 nucleotides: TGTGCCAGCAGTTTAGGAGCCAAAAACATTCAGTACTTC. The chain couples TRBV28 to TRBJ2-4; D gene ambiguous. Germline V lookup: CDR1 MDHEN, CDR2 SYDVKM. CDR3 length equals 13 residues. V was trimmed by 2 bases and J by 0 bases, leaving 2 bases between them. Full variable domain (rest looked up from reference TRBV28 and TRBJ2-4): DVKVTQSSRYLVKRTGEKVFLECVQDMDHENMFWYRQDPGLGLRLIYFSYDVKMKEKGDIPEGYSVSREKKERFSLILESASTNQTSMYLCASSLGAKNIQYFGAGTRLSVL.

The CDR3: CATSRTGGRPQPQHF. The CDR3 DNA is TGTGCCACCAGCAGGACAGGGGGCCGGCCTCAGCCCCAGCATTTT. The chain recombines TRBV15 with TRBJ1-5; 10 bases agree with TRBD1. The J segment lost 6 bases and the V segment lost 3 bases, leaving 5 bases of the junction unmatched. Germline V gene sequence: CDR1 LNHNV, CDR2 YYDKDF (reference sequence). The CDR3 loop spans 15 amino acids.

J is TRBJ1-2 and V is TRBV7-9, with TRBD1 identical over 8 bases. The CDR3 sequence is 16 residues long. The J segment lost 3 bases and the V segment lost 1 base, leaving 7 bases of the junction unmatched. Germline CDR1 and CDR2: SEHNR and FQNEAQ (reference sequence). In DNA form, the CDR3 reads TGTGCCAGCAGCTTAGGGTCTGGACAGGGTGACTATGGCTACACCTTC. Protein sequence: CASSLGSGQGDYGYTF.

This chain connects TRBV28 to TRBJ1-1; D possibly corresponds to TRBD1 (6 bases). Germline V gene lookup returns CDR1 MDHEN and CDR2 SYDVKM. This CDR3 spans 14 amino acids. Trimming shortened V by 5 bases and J by 5 bases, and 15 bases separated the two germline ends. Written as DNA, the CDR3 is TGTGCCAGCAGTAAACAGGGACCCCGGACTGAAGCTTTCTTT. Amino acid sequence: CASSKQGPRTEAFF.

V is TRBV18 and J is TRBJ2-1, with 8 bases matching TRBD1. The germline V gene encodes CDR1 KGHSH and CDR2 LQKENI. This CDR3 contains 16 residues. V lost 1 base, J lost 5 bases, and 7 bases stayed unmatched. The CDR3 DNA reads TGTGCCAGCTCACCACAGCAGGGGGCGGTACACAATGAGCAGTTCTTC. Amino acid sequence: CASSPQQGAVHNEQFF.

V and J are TRBV10-3 and TRBJ1-5; no clear D gene. V was clipped by 2 bases and J by 4 bases, with 12 bases between them. Germline assignment: CDR1 ENHRY and CDR2 SYGVKD. CDR3 length equals 15 residues. The CDR3 sequence is CAISEGLQVNQPQHF. The CDR3 DNA is TGTGCCATCAGTGAGGGTTTGCAAGTAAATCAGCCCCAGCATTTT.

The V call is TRBV19, the J call TRBJ2-2; D might be TRBD2 (5 bases). V was cut by 1 base and J by 1 base, with 10 bases left in between. From germline, CDR1 is LNHDA and CDR2 SQIVND (reference sequence). The length of the CDR3 is 16 residues. CDR3 coding DNA: TGTGCCAGTAGTATAGCAATCGGACTGAACACCGGGGAGCTGTTTTTT. Translation gives CASSIAIGLNTGELFF.

The V call is TRBV5-1, the J call TRBJ2-1; 12 bases are a match to TRBD2. The V and J ends lost 4 bases and 4 bases, in that order; junction bases with no gene match: 6. Germline CDR1 reads SGHRS; CDR2 reads YFSETQ. The CDR3 extends over 16 amino acids. The CDR3 DNA sequence: TGCGCCAGCAGCATGACTAGCGGGAGTAGGTACAATGAGCAGTTCTTC. It yields the protein CASSMTSGSRYNEQFF.

The gene calls are TRBV4-3 and TRBJ2-5, with TRBD2 identical over 10 bases. This CDR3 is built from 20 residues. CDR1 and CDR2 from the germline V gene are LGHNA and YSLEER. J was trimmed by 6 bases and V by 0 bases; bases with no gene match: 19. CDR3 loop: CASSQERPSSGRVSDKTQYF. The CDR3 DNA reads as TGCGCCAGCAGCCAAGAGAGACCGTCTAGCGGGAGAGTTTCCGACAAGACCCAGTACTTC.

The chain uses TRBV7-2 and TRBJ2-3, with D perhaps matching TRBD2 (6 bases). This CDR3 contains 19 residues. V was clipped by 1 base and J by 2 bases, with 22 bases between them. The germline CDR1 and CDR2 sequences are SGHTA and FQGNSA. This CDR3 is CASSLGWFLASDLTDTQYF. The CDR3, as DNA: TGTGCCAGCAGCTTAGGATGGTTTCTAGCGTCAGACCTCACAGATACGCAGTATTTT.

The V gene is TRBV10-3, the J gene TRBJ1-5; D is uncertain. V dropped 5 bases and J dropped 2 bases, with 19 bases sitting between them. Germline V CDR1 and CDR2: ENHRY, SYGVKD. The CDR3 contains 17 residues. DNA for the CDR3: TGTGCCATCAGTTTTAATCTGGTCGGTCAGGGCAATCAGCCCCAGCATTTT. Translated: CAISFNLVGQGNQPQHF.

The chain employs TRBV7-2 and TRBJ1-2; D possibly corresponds to TRBD1 (6 bases). V was pared by 1 base and J by 1 base, with 10 bases between. This CDR3 contains 15 residues. Germline assignment: CDR1 SGHTA and CDR2 FQGNSA. The CDR3 DNA follows: TGTGCCAGCAGCTTAGAGGCAGGGGTTAACTATGGCTACACCTTC. It encodes CASSLEAGVNYGYTF.

The chain links TRBV6-5 to TRBJ2-2, with D hard to call. Germline V lookup: CDR1 MNHEY, CDR2 SVGAGI. Between the trimmed V and J ends, which lost 5 bases and 0 bases, there was a span of 4 bases. The CDR3 spans 13 residues. The CDR3 spells CASSRSNTGELFF. CDR3 DNA: TGTGCCAGCAGTCGCTCGAACACCGGGGAGCTGTTTTTT.

CDR3 amino acids: CASSLAGTAYNEQFF. The CDR3 DNA is TGTGCCAGCAGCTTAGCCGGGACAGCTTACAATGAGCAGTTCTTC. The J gene is TRBJ2-1, the V gene TRBV7-9, with 7 bases aligning to TRBD1. The junction had 3 bases not matched to a gene; V was cut back by 0 bases and J by 4 bases. CDR1 is SEHNR, CDR2 FQNEAQ, per germline (reference sequence). The CDR3 has 15 amino acids.